Detailed here is one T cell receptor beta chain. Its target is unknown. These data originate in a study of T cell responses to AZD1222 COVID-19 vaccine. Across the study: Second doses were pooled across both intervals (about 4 or about 12 weeks). Regarding the study as a whole: Spike-specific TCR breadth and depth rose after two AZD1222 doses.

The table came from immunoSEQ multiplex PCR; TCRdb's copy has only in-frame clones and leaves some out. The sample contains fewer than 200,000 clones, 85% to 95% of which appear only once. This receptor was taken from an adult in good health. The input for sequencing was peripheral blood, taken on day 0 of AZD1222 vaccination.

The CDR3 spells CASSPRQGNYGYTF. CDR3 bases: TGTGCCAGCAGTCCCCGACAGGGCAATTATGGCTACACCTTC. V gene TRBV27 combines with J gene TRBJ1-2; TRBD1 matches at 7 bases. This CDR3 is 14 amino acids long. CDR1 is MNHEY and CDR2 is SMNVEV in the germline V gene (reference sequence). V trimming: 5 bases; J trimming: 5 bases; junction bases outside the gene matches: 8.